This entry features one TCR beta chain sequence. Its target is unknown. TCRalpha and TCRbeta cDNA went through two nested PCRs of roughly 15 and 9 cycles. Using the 5' RACE reads, TCRdb records one entry per CDR3 protein without DNA. The sample has some 400,000 distinct CDR3 sequences. This specimen comes from a study of monozygotic twins with inflammatory bowel disease. Findings of the study overall: Separate T cell subtypes could not be resolved from one another.

The CDR3 totals 17 residues. Germline lookup yields CDR1 KGHSH and CDR2 LQKENI. Sequencing was performed on blood. The clonotype was recovered from a human donor with ulcerative colitis or Crohn's disease, or a healthy co-twin of an affected twin (not recorded which). The chain combines TRBV18 with TRBJ2-5; TCRdb selects TRBD2, and the lack of DNA leaves this call unchecked. CDR3 region: CASSPAREGVLQETQYF.